These T cell receptor beta chains were read from a single sample in a study of identical twins. TCRdb re-analysed the 5' RACE reads in MiXCR, keeping a single row per CDR3 protein. The repertoire holds about 900,000 distinct CDR3 sequences, with 9% to 15% as singletons. Separately, the same data were catalogued under a study of yellow fever vaccine responses in identical twins.

Source material: PBMCs. These receptors all stem from a woman aged 18-30 years in good health. The CDR3 runs from the conserved cysteine through the conserved F or W. A D gene is named only where the DNA matches it firmly. A clone size is listed for some rows: how often the clone was seen (once, few, many), or a class if it is expanded.

v_call	clone_size	j_call	d_call	cdr3_aa	cdr3_nt
TRBV29-1	-	TRBJ2-3	TRBD2	CSVVASGGALGDTQYF	TGCAGCGTTGTGGCTAGCGGGGGGGCCTTGGGAGATACGCAGTATTTT
TRBV7-2	-	TRBJ2-1	-	CASRWEVIYNEQFF	TGTGCCAGCAGGTGGGAGGTGATCTACAATGAGCAGTTCTTC
TRBV12-3/TRBV12-4	many	TRBJ2-5	-	CASSLSATVVQETQYF	TGTGCCAGCAGTTTATCGGCAACAGTAGTTCAAGAGACCCAGTACTTC
TRBV3-1	few	TRBJ1-2	TRBD1	CASSQSDRAGYGYTF	TGTGCCAGCAGCCAAAGCGACAGGGCGGGATATGGCTACACCTTC
TRBV27	few	TRBJ2-1	TRBD2	CASSFGGGLGNEQFF	TGTGCCAGCAGTTTTGGCGGGGGGCTTGGCAATGAGCAGTTCTTC
TRBV28	few	TRBJ2-2	-	CASISGRQPGLNTGELFF	TGTGCCAGCATTTCGGGACGCCAACCGGGACTGAATACCGGGGAGCTGTTTTTT
TRBV14	-	TRBJ2-4	-	CASAGPLKNIQYF	TGTGCCAGCGCGGGACCATTGAAAAACATTCAGTACTTC
TRBV7-9	-	TRBJ2-1	TRBD1	CASSLAWDRNNEQFF	TGTGCCAGCAGCTTAGCATGGGACAGGAACAATGAGCAGTTCTTC
TRBV6-1	-	TRBJ2-2	-	CASSRGWPGELFF	TGTGCCAGCAGTCGGGGTTGGCCCGGGGAGCTGTTTTTT
TRBV12-3/TRBV12-4	many	TRBJ1-5	-	CASSLGQLPEPQHF	TGTGCCAGCAGTTTAGGACAGCTCCCCGAGCCCCAGCATTTT
TRBV12-3/TRBV12-4	few	TRBJ2-1	TRBD1	CASSFPDRNNEQFF	TGTGCCAGCAGTTTCCCGGACAGGAACAATGAGCAGTTCTTC
TRBV7-4	-	TRBJ1-5	TRBD1	CASSLDVWDRNQPQHF	TGTGCCAGCAGCTTAGATGTCTGGGACAGAAATCAGCCCCAGCATTTT
TRBV4-2	many	TRBJ2-1	-	CASSHEGEQFF	TGTGCCAGCAGCCACGAAGGTGAGCAGTTCTTC
TRBV4-2	few	TRBJ2-3	-	CASSQDIVGATDTQYF	TGTGCCAGCAGCCAAGATATAGTGGGAGCCACAGATACGCAGTATTTT
TRBV11-2	few	TRBJ2-3	-	CASSTQKRVLTDTQYF	TGTGCCAGCAGCACGCAGAAGCGGGTGCTCACAGATACGCAGTATTTT
TRBV24-1	-	TRBJ2-3	-	CATSDTANTDTQYF	TGTGCCACCAGTGATACCGCAAACACAGATACGCAGTATTTT
TRBV12-3/TRBV12-4	-	TRBJ2-7	-	CASSPALVAPRVF	TGTGCCAGCAGTCCCGCCCTTGTGGCCCCAAGGGTCTTC
TRBV7-8	few	TRBJ2-1	TRBD2	CASSLALAGEVEQFF	TGTGCCAGCAGCTTAGCACTAGCGGGAGAGGTTGAGCAGTTCTTC
TRBV2	-	TRBJ1-5	-	CASSEDRTYSNQPQHF	TGTGCCAGCAGTGAGGACAGAACATATAGCAATCAGCCCCAGCATTTT
TRBV29-1	many	TRBJ2-1	-	CSVELRADEQFF	TGCAGCGTTGAGCTCAGGGCGGATGAGCAGTTCTTC
TRBV5-6	-	TRBJ1-2	-	CASSLGSLNYGYTF	TGTGCCAGCAGCTTGGGGAGCCTTAACTATGGCTACACCTTC
TRBV6-1	-	TRBJ1-2	TRBD1	CASRAGTGNYGYTF	TGTGCCAGCAGAGCCGGGACAGGGAACTATGGCTACACCTTC
TRBV2	-	TRBJ1-4	-	CASSVLGQGKEKLFF	TGTGCCAGCAGTGTGCTCGGTCAGGGGAAGGAAAAACTGTTTTTT
TRBV20-1	-	TRBJ2-5	-	CSAREQDYLQYF	TGCAGTGCTAGAGAACAGGACTATTTGCAGTACTTC
TRBV20-1	few	TRBJ2-1	TRBD2	CSARDRFGAPSGVSYNEQFF	TGCAGTGCTAGAGATCGTTTTGGGGCGCCTAGCGGAGTCTCCTACAATGAGCAGTTCTTC
TRBV6-1	many	TRBJ2-6	-	CASVGGSGANVLTF	TGTGCCAGCGTGGGGGGCTCTGGGGCCAACGTCCTGACTTTC
TRBV7-9	few	TRBJ2-1	-	CASSLAGDNNEQFF	TGTGCCAGCAGCTTAGCGGGGGACAACAATGAGCAGTTCTTC
TRBV10-3	many	TRBJ1-1	-	CAISANTEAFF	TGTGCCATCAGCGCGAACACTGAAGCTTTCTTT
TRBV12-3/TRBV12-4	-	TRBJ1-4	-	CASSLAGLNNEKLFF	TGTGCCAGCAGTTTAGCGGGGCTTAATAATGAAAAACTGTTTTTT
TRBV5-1	many	TRBJ1-2	TRBD1	CASSYHSTDRGDGYTF	TGCGCCAGCAGCTACCACTCCACGGACAGGGGAGATGGCTACACCTTC